The table lists the clone carrying this T cell receptor beta chain with many counts. This sample's time point: pre-sensitization, week 0. Treatment defined: therapeutic diphenylcyclopropenone sensitization with weekly scalp DPC. This sample was included in a study of human T cells and chemical hapten exposure. Between the trimmed V and J ends, which lost 1 base and 1 base, there was a span of 7 bases. This CDR3 spans 14 amino acids. Germline values: CDR1 SGHVS, CDR2 FQNEAQ. Study processing details: Sample TCR totals centred on a median of around 92,000, ranging roughly 20,000 to 690,600. TCRdb ran MiXCR on the RACE reads and lists one entry per CDR3 protein. TCRdb's processing, not the study's, gives the V and J calls here. Of more than 250,000 distinct CDR3 sequences in the sample, almost 8% were seen once.

The source of this sequence is a man aged 18 to 29 with alopecia areata. Some clones in this sample may be carry-over from other donors' samples. The J gene is TRBJ1-1, the V gene TRBV7-8; D ambiguous. The sample here was whole blood, taken in connection with sensitization to the hapten diphenylcyclopropenone (DPC). The CDR3 sequence: CASSLESGNTEAFF. The CDR3 DNA follows: TGTGCCAGCAGCTTAGAGTCCGGGAACACTGAAGCTTTCTTT. The full variable domain, its missing parts supplied by reference TRBV7-8 and TRBJ1-1, is GAGVSQSPRYKVAKRGQDVALRCDPISGHVSLFWYQQALGQGPEFLTYFQNEAQLDKSGLPSDRFFAERPEGSVSTLKIQRTQQEDSAVYLCASSLESGNTEAFFGQGTRLTVV.